This paragraph covers one T cell receptor beta chain sequence. What it recognizes is unknown. Time point indicated: blood from clinic visit 5 months post-surgery; TSC patient then seizure free. Sequencing was limited to surgery cases with top T cell transcript signatures in brain tissue. Patients received at least one anti-epileptic drug before surgery. This record belongs to a study of brain T cells in children with intractable seizures. Study-wide points: HCMV serostatus was not known, and viral specificity came from CDR3 similarity only. Clones missing pre-surgery may reflect undersampling of that blood sample.

Sequenced by immunoSEQ multiplex PCR; TCRdb stores in-frame clones only, minus some. The table has hundreds of thousands of clones, more than 85% seen once. Germline loops: CDR1 MNHEY, CDR2 SVGAGI. The CDR3 runs to 13 residues. The V end was cut by 6 bases, the J end by 4 bases, with 12 bases between. The chain employs TRBV6-5 and TRBJ1-2; weak D call: TRBD1 (5 bases). The source material was peripheral blood, sampled approximately 5 months after surgery. The TCR was taken from a boy under three years old with tuberous sclerosis and intractable seizures. The CDR3 loop reads CASSYQGTYGYTF. CDR3 DNA sequence: TGTGCCAGCAGCTACCAGGGTACCTATGGCTACACCTTC.